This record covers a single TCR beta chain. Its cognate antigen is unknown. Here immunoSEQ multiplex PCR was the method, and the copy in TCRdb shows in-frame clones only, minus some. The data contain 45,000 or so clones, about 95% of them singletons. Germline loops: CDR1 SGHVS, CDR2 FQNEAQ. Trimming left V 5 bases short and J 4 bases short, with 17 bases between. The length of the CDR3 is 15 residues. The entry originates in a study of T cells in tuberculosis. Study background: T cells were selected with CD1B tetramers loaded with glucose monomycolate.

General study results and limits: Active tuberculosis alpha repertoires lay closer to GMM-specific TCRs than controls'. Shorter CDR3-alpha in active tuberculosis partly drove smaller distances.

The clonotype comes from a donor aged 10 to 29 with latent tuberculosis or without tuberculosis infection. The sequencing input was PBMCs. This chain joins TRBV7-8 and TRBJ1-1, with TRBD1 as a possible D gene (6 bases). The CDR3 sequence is CASSGTQVTGTEAFF. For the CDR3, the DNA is TGTGCCAGCAGCGGGACACAGGTTACGGGCACTGAAGCTTTCTTT.